The TCR beta chain under discussion was sequenced for a study of T cell changes during pregnancy in multiple sclerosis (dated by TCRdb to about 2019). For the wider study: Changes in the T cell repertoire over the course of pregnancy were examined in this study in women with multiple sclerosis.

Taken from the germline V gene, the CDR1 and CDR2 loops are SGHVS and FNYEAQ. The CDR3 covers 15 residues, taking in both the cysteine and the phenylalanine. Only CDR3 DNA is held: 45 bases, read in frame from base 1. V and J are trimmed by 5 bases and 3 bases, and the gene matches miss 6 bases of the junction. The receptor library was made with the immunoSEQ multiplex PCR assay. TCRdb took over this immuneACCESS table, retaining in-frame rearrangements with V and J assigned. Such tables are incomplete; in checked studies, under half of the missing clones stem from an unresolved V gene, and the remainder is unexplained. This sample holds over 70,000 clones; almost 95% were observed only once. The ten largest make up about 2.4% of the sample. On this clone itself: What this receptor recognizes is not known. One base away there is no much larger clone; base qualities are not given.

The receptor was derived from a female donor with multiple sclerosis, enrolled in a pregnancy study. Sequenced here: peripheral blood, sampled in the third trimester of pregnancy. The sequence is built from TRBV7-6 and TRBJ1-4; TRBD1 agrees with 7 junctional bases. This receptor has the CDR3 CASSTGVVANEKLFF. The DNA is as follows: TGTGCCAGCAGCACAGGGGTAGTGGCTAATGAAAAACTGTTTTTT.